The rows below give T cell receptor beta chains drawn from one sample of a study of blood T cell repertoires in COVID-19. Clones were sequenced by immunoSEQ multiplex PCR, and TCRdb holds only the in-frame ones, with some missing. There are 46,000 or so clones in the sample; around 90% occur only once, and roughly 19% lies in the top ten. Source material: peripheral blood. These receptors originate from a man in his sixties or seventies with active COVID-19. Both conserved end residues are part of each CDR3. The order of the fields is J gene, V gene, clone size, D gene, CDR3 protein, CDR3 DNA. The D gene is left open where the match is weak. A clone size is listed for some rows: how often the clone was seen (once, few, many), or a class if it is expanded.

j_gene: TRBJ1-6
v_gene: TRBV28
abundance: once
d_gene: TRBD1
CDR3aa: CASMTGGSSPLHF
CDR3nt: TGTGCCAGCATGACAGGGGGCAGTTCACCCCTCCACTTT

j_gene: TRBJ1-6
v_gene: TRBV9
abundance: few
d_gene: TRBD1
CDR3aa: CASSVLSGGNSPLHF
CDR3nt: TGTGCCAGCAGCGTATTATCAGGGGGCAATTCACCCCTCCACTTT

j_gene: TRBJ2-5
v_gene: TRBV25-1
abundance: NA
d_gene: NA
CDR3aa: CASSEPRGSETQYF
CDR3nt: TGTGCCAGCAGTGAGCCAAGAGGGTCAGAGACCCAGTACTTC

j_gene: TRBJ2-3
v_gene: TRBV28
abundance: NA
d_gene: TRBD1
CDR3aa: CASSAGGLSDTQYF
CDR3nt: TGTGCCAGCAGTGCAGGGGGCTTGTCAGATACGCAGTATTTT

j_gene: TRBJ1-1
v_gene: TRBV7-6
abundance: NA
d_gene: NA
CDR3aa: CASSLGRARGPEAFF
CDR3nt: TGTGCCAGCAGCTTAGGTCGGGCCAGGGGACCTGAAGCTTTCTTT

j_gene: TRBJ2-7
v_gene: TRBV28
abundance: NA
d_gene: TRBD1
CDR3aa: CASSLGDRGWEQYF
CDR3nt: TGTGCCAGCAGTCTGGGAGACAGGGGTTGGGAGCAGTACTTC

j_gene: TRBJ1-4
v_gene: TRBV5-1
abundance: NA
d_gene: TRBD1
CDR3aa: CASSNPGQGREKLFF
CDR3nt: TGCGCCAGCAGCAACCCGGGACAGGGTCGGGAAAAACTGTTTTTT

j_gene: TRBJ1-6
v_gene: TRBV4-2
abundance: once
d_gene: NA
CDR3aa: CASSRDDAGETLHF
CDR3nt: TGTGCCAGCAGCCGCGATGATGCCGGGGAAACCCTCCACTTT

j_gene: TRBJ1-5
v_gene: TRBV5-6
abundance: NA
d_gene: TRBD1
CDR3aa: CASSLTGVIQPQHF
CDR3nt: TGTGCCAGCAGCCTGACAGGGGTGATCCAGCCCCAGCATTTT

j_gene: TRBJ2-1
v_gene: TRBV24-1
abundance: NA
d_gene: TRBD2
CDR3aa: CATSAWREGGNEQFF
CDR3nt: TGTGCCACCAGTGCGTGGCGGGAGGGCGGGAATGAGCAGTTCTTC

j_gene: TRBJ1-1
v_gene: TRBV6-2/TRBV6-3
abundance: NA
d_gene: NA
CDR3aa: CASSTRAGWSTEAFF
CDR3nt: TGTGCCAGCAGTACCAGGGCAGGGTGGAGCACTGAAGCTTTCTTT

j_gene: TRBJ2-7
v_gene: TRBV7-9
abundance: few
d_gene: NA
CDR3aa: CASSSRTASYEQYF
CDR3nt: TGTGCCAGCAGCTCGAGGACTGCTTCCTACGAGCAGTACTTC

j_gene: TRBJ1-6
v_gene: TRBV28
abundance: once
d_gene: TRBD1
CDR3aa: CASSDGQGRNSPLHF
CDR3nt: TGTGCCAGCAGTGACGGACAGGGACGAAATTCACCCCTCCACTTT

j_gene: TRBJ1-1
v_gene: TRBV6-1
abundance: NA
d_gene: TRBD1
CDR3aa: CASSEPGQGTWTEAFF
CDR3nt: TGTGCCAGCAGTGAACCGGGACAGGGTACGTGGACTGAAGCTTTCTTT

j_gene: TRBJ2-2
v_gene: TRBV5-1
abundance: NA
d_gene: TRBD1
CDR3aa: CASSSRGQGGNTGELFF
CDR3nt: TGCGCCAGCAGCTCCCGGGGACAGGGGGGAAACACCGGGGAGCTGTTTTTT

j_gene: TRBJ1-1
v_gene: TRBV15
abundance: NA
d_gene: NA
CDR3aa: CATSRDLGVNTEAFF
CDR3nt: TGTGCCACCAGCAGAGATCTAGGGGTGAACACTGAAGCTTTCTTT

j_gene: TRBJ2-7
v_gene: TRBV4-1
abundance: NA
d_gene: NA
CDR3aa: CASRNRVGNEQYF
CDR3nt: TGCGCCAGCAGGAACAGGGTAGGAAACGAGCAGTACTTC

j_gene: TRBJ2-7
v_gene: TRBV4-3
abundance: NA
d_gene: NA
CDR3aa: CASSQGLSDSYEQYF
CDR3nt: TGCGCCAGCAGCCAAGGACTTTCGGATTCCTACGAGCAGTACTTC

j_gene: TRBJ1-1
v_gene: TRBV4-3
abundance: NA
d_gene: NA
CDR3aa: CASSQVGDTREAFF
CDR3nt: TGCGCCAGCAGCCAAGTGGGGGACACCCGTGAAGCTTTCTTT

j_gene: TRBJ2-3
v_gene: TRBV9
abundance: NA
d_gene: TRBD2
CDR3aa: CASSARGDGLTITQYF
CDR3nt: TGTGCCAGCAGCGCCCGGGGGGACGGTCTTACTATTACGCAGTATTTT

j_gene: TRBJ1-2
v_gene: TRBV6-4
abundance: NA
d_gene: NA
CDR3aa: CASSPGQLNYGYTF
CDR3nt: TGTGCCAGCAGCCCAGGACAGCTTAACTATGGCTACACCTTC

j_gene: TRBJ1-2
v_gene: TRBV6-5
abundance: once
d_gene: TRBD1
CDR3aa: CASSWDRNYGYTF
CDR3nt: TGTGCCAGCAGTTGGGACAGAAACTATGGCTACACCTTC

j_gene: TRBJ2-3
v_gene: TRBV2
abundance: NA
d_gene: TRBD2
CDR3aa: CASTQLAGGLDTQYF
CDR3nt: TGTGCCAGCACCCAACTAGCGGGAGGTTTGGATACGCAGTATTTT

j_gene: TRBJ2-7
v_gene: TRBV28
abundance: NA
d_gene: NA
CDR3aa: CASSGGSYEQYF
CDR3nt: TGTGCCAGCAGTGGGGGGTCTTACGAGCAGTACTTC

j_gene: TRBJ2-7
v_gene: TRBV30
abundance: NA
d_gene: TRBD2
CDR3aa: CAWSVGTSEQYF
CDR3nt: TGTGCCTGGAGTGTCGGGACTAGCGAGCAGTACTTC

j_gene: TRBJ2-1
v_gene: TRBV18
abundance: NA
d_gene: NA
CDR3aa: CASSPQAYSSYNEQFF
CDR3nt: TGTGCCAGCTCACCACAGGCCTACAGCTCCTACAATGAGCAGTTCTTC

j_gene: TRBJ2-7
v_gene: TRBV4-3
abundance: NA
d_gene: TRBD1
CDR3aa: CASSQPGQGVYEQYF
CDR3nt: TGCGCCAGCAGCCAACCGGGACAGGGGGTGTACGAGCAGTACTTC

j_gene: TRBJ2-3
v_gene: TRBV7-2
abundance: NA
d_gene: NA
CDR3aa: CASSVTLGADTQYF
CDR3nt: TGTGCCAGCAGCGTGACCCTCGGGGCAGATACGCAGTATTTT

j_gene: TRBJ2-7
v_gene: TRBV6-2/TRBV6-3
abundance: NA
d_gene: TRBD1
CDR3aa: CASSTQPGTGSYEQYF
CDR3nt: TGTGCCAGCAGTACACAACCCGGGACAGGGTCGTACGAGCAGTACTTC

j_gene: TRBJ1-3
v_gene: TRBV5-1
abundance: NA
d_gene: NA
CDR3aa: CASSFSPGTRGNTIYF
CDR3nt: TGCGCCAGCAGCTTTTCACCCGGGACAAGAGGAAACACCATATATTTT

j_gene: TRBJ1-4
v_gene: TRBV18
abundance: once
d_gene: TRBD1
CDR3aa: CASSRTTGVSEKLFF
CDR3nt: TGTGCCAGCTCACGAACGACAGGGGTAAGTGAAAAACTGTTTTTT

j_gene: TRBJ1-1
v_gene: TRBV7-8
abundance: NA
d_gene: NA
CDR3aa: CASSLVAGLREAFF
CDR3nt: TGTGCCAGCAGCTTAGTCGCAGGACTTCGAGAAGCTTTCTTT

j_gene: TRBJ2-7
v_gene: TRBV15
abundance: NA
d_gene: NA
CDR3aa: CATSRDQGPYEQYF
CDR3nt: TGTGCCACCAGCAGAGATCAGGGGCCCTACGAGCAGTACTTC

j_gene: TRBJ1-5
v_gene: TRBV18
abundance: NA
d_gene: TRBD1
CDR3aa: CASSGGTGTNQPQHF
CDR3nt: TGTGCCAGCTCGGGGGGGACAGGGACAAATCAGCCCCAGCATTTT

j_gene: TRBJ2-1
v_gene: TRBV24-1
abundance: NA
d_gene: TRBD2
CDR3aa: CATSAAGGTAMKQFF
CDR3nt: TGTGCCACCAGTGCCGCGGGGGGTACCGCAATGAAGCAGTTCTTC

j_gene: TRBJ2-3
v_gene: TRBV18
abundance: NA
d_gene: TRBD2
CDR3aa: CASSPPLGGASTDTQYF
CDR3nt: TGTGCCAGCTCACCACCGCTCGGGGGGGCTAGCACAGATACGCAGTATTTT

j_gene: TRBJ2-3
v_gene: TRBV5-1
abundance: NA
d_gene: NA
CDR3aa: CASSLGQGRPDTQYF
CDR3nt: TGCGCCAGCAGCTTGGGCCAGGGAAGGCCAGATACGCAGTATTTT

j_gene: TRBJ2-2
v_gene: TRBV5-4
abundance: NA
d_gene: NA
CDR3aa: CASRMDRTGELFF
CDR3nt: TGTGCCAGCAGAATGGACAGAACCGGGGAGCTGTTTTTT

j_gene: TRBJ1-5
v_gene: TRBV6-1
abundance: NA
d_gene: NA
CDR3aa: CASSEGAISNQPQHF
CDR3nt: TGTGCCAGCAGTGAAGGGGCCATTAGCAATCAGCCCCAGCATTTT

j_gene: TRBJ1-5
v_gene: TRBV4-1
abundance: NA
d_gene: TRBD1
CDR3aa: CASSQEDRANQPQHF
CDR3nt: TGCGCCAGCAGCCAAGAAGACAGGGCCAATCAGCCCCAGCATTTT

j_gene: TRBJ2-7
v_gene: TRBV4-1
abundance: NA
d_gene: TRBD1
CDR3aa: CASSQDSGRGSYEQYF
CDR3nt: TGCGCCAGCAGCCAAGACAGCGGCAGGGGGTCCTACGAGCAGTACTTC

j_gene: TRBJ2-2
v_gene: TRBV6-6
abundance: NA
d_gene: TRBD1
CDR3aa: CASRRQGATGELFF
CDR3nt: TGTGCCAGCAGACGACAGGGGGCCACCGGGGAGCTGTTTTTT

j_gene: TRBJ2-2
v_gene: TRBV28
abundance: NA
d_gene: NA
CDR3aa: CASRATHFLSGELFF
CDR3nt: TGTGCCAGCAGAGCGACTCATTTCCTTAGCGGGGAGCTGTTTTTT

j_gene: TRBJ2-7
v_gene: TRBV19
abundance: NA
d_gene: TRBD1
CDR3aa: CASSGTGKYEQYF
CDR3nt: TGTGCCAGTTCCGGGACAGGGAAATACGAGCAGTACTTC

j_gene: TRBJ1-2
v_gene: TRBV27
abundance: once
d_gene: NA
CDR3aa: CASSAYQYSSYGYTF
CDR3nt: TGTGCCAGCAGTGCATACCAATACAGTTCCTATGGCTACACCTTC

j_gene: TRBJ1-1
v_gene: TRBV5-1
abundance: NA
d_gene: TRBD1
CDR3aa: CASSLASGGWTEAFF
CDR3nt: TGCGCCAGCAGCTTGGCTTCAGGGGGGTGGACTGAAGCTTTCTTT

j_gene: TRBJ2-1
v_gene: TRBV9
abundance: NA
d_gene: NA
CDR3aa: CASSVEQGSEQFF
CDR3nt: TGTGCCAGCAGCGTAGAACAGGGCAGTGAGCAGTTCTTC

j_gene: TRBJ2-3
v_gene: TRBV7-2
abundance: NA
d_gene: NA
CDR3aa: CASSLWGRSTDTQYF
CDR3nt: TGTGCCAGCAGCTTATGGGGCAGAAGCACAGATACGCAGTATTTT

j_gene: TRBJ2-7
v_gene: TRBV6-5
abundance: NA
d_gene: NA
CDR3aa: CASHAPGTGLREQYF
CDR3nt: TGTGCCAGTCATGCCCCGGGGACTGGACTTAGGGAGCAGTACTTC

j_gene: TRBJ2-7
v_gene: TRBV29-1
abundance: NA
d_gene: TRBD1
CDR3aa: CSVEETGQGLSYEQYF
CDR3nt: TGCAGCGTTGAAGAGACGGGACAGGGGCTCTCCTACGAGCAGTACTTC

j_gene: TRBJ2-5
v_gene: TRBV28
abundance: NA
d_gene: TRBD1
CDR3aa: CASSLSGQVLETQYF
CDR3nt: TGTGCCAGCAGTTTATCGGGACAGGTCCTGGAGACCCAGTACTTC

j_gene: TRBJ2-3
v_gene: TRBV28
abundance: NA
d_gene: TRBD2
CDR3aa: CASSLRTSGGSRLDTQYF
CDR3nt: TGTGCCAGCAGTCTCAGGACTAGCGGGGGGTCCCGCTTGGATACGCAGTATTTT

j_gene: TRBJ2-1
v_gene: TRBV15
abundance: medium-sized
d_gene: NA
CDR3aa: CATSRGSGTYNEQFF
CDR3nt: TGTGCCACCAGCAGAGGTTCAGGTACCTACAATGAGCAGTTCTTC

j_gene: TRBJ2-1
v_gene: TRBV7-2
abundance: NA
d_gene: TRBD2
CDR3aa: CASSIGLAVYNEQFF
CDR3nt: TGTGCCAGCAGCATAGGACTAGCAGTATACAATGAGCAGTTCTTC